Below, 25 T cell receptor beta chains from the same sample are listed, as sequenced in a study of blood T cells in healthy people across ages. PCR was performed a second time for about 7 to 12 cycles using a sample-barcoded 5' primer and a J-beta primer mix. TCRdb passed the 5' RACE reads through MiXCR, listing each CDR3 protein once. The sample comprises 1.5 million to 2 million distinct CDR3 sequences, roughly 30% of which are singletons, and around 11% rests with the top ten. Sample: blood. These receptors were collected from a woman under 40 in good health.

This chain joins TRBV6-2 or TRBV6-3 and TRBJ2-1; TRBD2 might be the D (6 bases). This CDR3 contains 16 residues. The germline CDR1 and CDR2 sequences are MNHEY and SVGEGT. Trimming removed 8 bases at V and 0 bases at J, with 17 bases between. The CDR3 here is CASQMWDLSSYNEQFF. In DNA, the CDR3 is TGTGCCAGCCAAATGTGGGACTTAAGCTCCTACAATGAGCAGTTCTTC.

This clonotype showed up just a few times. V usage is TRBV7-2 and J usage is TRBJ1-4; 7 bases align to TRBD1. This CDR3 contains 14 residues. J gave up 7 bases and V 6 bases, and 8 bases lay outside the gene matches. In germline, CDR1 is SGHTA, CDR2 FQGNSA. CDR3 DNA sequence: TGTGCCAGCAGTATAGGGACAGCTGGTGAAAAACTGTTTTTT. Its translation is CASSIGTAGEKLFF. The complete variable domain, with remaining parts taken from reference TRBV7-2 and TRBJ1-4, reads GAGVSQSPSNKVTEKGKDVELRCDPISGHTALYWYRQSLGQGLEFLIYFQGNSAPDKSGLPSDRFSAERTGGSVSTLTIQRTQQEDSAVYLCASSIGTAGEKLFFGSGTQLSVL.

The chain has TRBV7-8 and TRBJ2-1; possible D gene TRBD2, 5 bases. V lost 3 bases, J lost 9 bases, and 15 bases lay in between. This CDR3 region has 14 residues. From germline, CDR1 is SGHVS and CDR2 FQNEAQ. CDR3 protein: CASSFLSEAGEQFF. In DNA form, the CDR3 reads TGTGCCAGCAGCTTTCTTAGCGAGGCGGGTGAGCAGTTCTTC.

The chain couples TRBV21-1 to TRBJ1-5; the table's D call of TRBD1 was not tested on the DNA. TRBV21-1 is designated a pseudogene. The CDR3 has 16 residues. CDR3: CASSKGRTGSNQPQHF. In nucleotides, the CDR3 is TGTGCCAGCAGCAAAGGCCGGACAGGGAGCAATCAGCCCCAGCATTTT.

The CDR3 coding sequence is TGTGCCAGCAGTTACACAGGACAGGCTCTCTCTGGGGCCAACGTCCTGACTTTC. Protein product: CASSYTGQALSGANVLTF. The genes are TRBV6-5 and TRBJ2-6, with 7 bases aligning to TRBD1. In germline, CDR1 is MNHEY, CDR2 SVGAGI. CDR3 length: 18 amino acids. Unmatched junction bases numbered 7, after V lost 2 bases and J lost 0 bases.

In this sample, this clonotype turned up a few times. This chain connects TRBV5-5 to TRBJ1-2; 10 bases agree with TRBD1. The CDR3 contains 14 residues. Trimming at V came to 0 bases and at J to 10 bases, leaving 6 bases not matched to a gene. Germline V gives CDR1 SGHKS, CDR2 YYEKEE (reference sequence). This chain's CDR3 is CASSLARDRGSYTF. The DNA of the CDR3 is TGTGCCAGCAGCTTGGCTCGGGACAGGGGCTCCTACACCTTC. Together with reference TRBV5-5 and TRBJ1-2, the CDR3 gives the full variable domain: DAGVTQSPTHLIKTRGQQVTLRCSPISGHKSVSWYQQVLGQGPQFIFQYYEKEERGRGNFPDRFSARQFPNYSSELNVNALLLGDSALYLCASSLARDRGSYTFGSGTRLTVV.

The chain uses TRBV27 and TRBJ2-3, with 10 bases that match TRBD2. The CDR3 loop spans 16 amino acids. Trimming removed 1 base from V and 4 bases from J; junction bases left unmatched: 5. Germline CDR1 and CDR2: MNHEY and SMNVEV (reference sequence). The CDR3 sequence: CASSLLAGGVADTQYF. The CDR3 nucleotides read TGTGCCAGCAGTTTATTAGCGGGAGGTGTTGCAGATACGCAGTATTTT.

This sequence joins TRBV19 and TRBJ1-4, with 8 bases lining up with TRBD1. V dropped 7 bases and J dropped 8; count of bases not matched to a gene: 3. The CDR3 sequence is 12 residues long. Looked up from germline, CDR1 is LNHDA and CDR2 is SQIVND (reference sequence). CDR3 sequence reads: CASNPGGEKLFF. CDR3 bases: TGTGCCAGTAACCCAGGGGGCGAAAAACTGTTTTTT.

This chain links TRBV28 with TRBJ1-1; no reliable D call. The ends were cut back, 6 bases at V and 5 bases at J, with 13 bases in the middle. The CDR3 has 13 amino acids. CDR1 and CDR2 from the germline V gene are MDHEN and SYDVKM. The CDR3 reads CASRVEKGTEAFF. The CDR3 region has the DNA TGTGCCAGCAGGGTCGAAAAAGGGACTGAAGCTTTCTTT.

The gene calls are TRBV25-1 and TRBJ2-7, with 10 bases that match TRBD1. Germline trimming cut 4 bases from V and 4 bases from J; bases unmatched to any gene: 7. CDR1 and CDR2 from the germline V gene are MGHDK and SYGVNS. The CDR3 loop spans 15 amino acids. The CDR3 bases are TGTGCCAGCAGTGGCACGACAGGGGGCCGGTACGAGCAGTACTTC. Protein: CASSGTTGGRYEQYF.

This clonotype was observed a few times. This chain joins TRBV3-1 and TRBJ2-5, with TRBD2 matching over 7 bases. V gave up 7 bases and J gave up 5 bases; unmatched junction bases: 10. The CDR3 has 14 residues. Germline V gives CDR1 LGHDT, CDR2 YNNKEL (reference sequence). The CDR3 DNA reads as TGTGCCAGCACAAAGAAGGGAGGGAGTGAGACCCAGTACTTC. Its protein is CASTKKGGSETQYF.

V usage is TRBV20-1 and J usage is TRBJ2-3, with D tentatively TRBD2 (5 bases). Per the germline V gene, CDR1 is DFQATT and CDR2 is SNEGSKA (reference sequence). The CDR3 extends over 15 amino acids. The V end lost 0 bases, the J end lost 1 base, and 11 bases lay between the germline ends. The CDR3 sequence is CSARDSGSGTDTQYF. CDR3 DNA sequence: TGCAGTGCTAGAGATTCGGGGAGCGGCACAGATACGCAGTATTTT.

A few counts support this clonotype. The genes are TRBV3-1 and TRBJ1-1, with D perhaps matching TRBD1 (5 bases). Trimming pared 4 bases from V and 3 bases from J, leaving 9 bases between. Germline V CDR1 and CDR2: LGHDT, YNNKEL (reference sequence). The CDR3 totals 13 residues. CDR3 protein: CASSPWDDTEAFF. The CDR3 nucleotides are TGTGCCAGCAGCCCTTGGGACGACACTGAAGCTTTCTTT.

This clonotype turned up a few times. CDR3 loop: CSARAGGPEAFF. The CDR3 nucleotides are TGCAGTGCTAGAGCAGGGGGCCCTGAAGCTTTCTTT. The chain carries TRBV20-1 and TRBJ1-1; 8 nucleotides match TRBD1. The length of the CDR3 is 12 residues. V lost 1 base, J lost 6 bases, and 1 base stayed unmatched. The germline CDR1 and CDR2 sequences are DFQATT and SNEGSKA (reference sequence).

Turning to this clonotype: At one boundary the junction diverges from the germline segment, which might be a read error. The chain employs TRBV20-1 and TRBJ2-5; 9 bases line up with TRBD2. Germline V gives CDR1 DFQATT, CDR2 SNEGSKA (reference sequence). CDR3 length: 14 residues. The CDR3 spells CSAPHGTSQGTQYF. In DNA form, the CDR3 reads TGCAGTGCTCCCCACGGGACTAGCCAAGGGACCCAGTACTTC.

Ten or more counts support this clonotype. This chain connects TRBV12-3 or TRBV12-4 to TRBJ2-7; 13 bases line up with TRBD2. The CDR3 runs to 16 residues. V trimming: 4 bases; J trimming: 5 bases; junction bases outside the gene matches: 8. This chain's CDR3 is CASSSPTSGGWDEQYF. CDR3 in DNA: TGTGCCAGCAGTTCTCCGACTAGCGGGGGGTGGGACGAGCAGTACTTC.

This clonotype turned up a few times. This chain uses TRBV11-2 with TRBJ1-5; D unresolved. CDR3 length: 13 residues. Germline V lookup: CDR1 SGHAT, CDR2 FQNNGV. V gave up 8 bases and J gave up 0 bases, with 8 bases separating them. The CDR3 nucleotides read TGTGCCAGCCAGGACGGTAGCAATCAGCCCCAGCATTTT. Its translation: CASQDGSNQPQHF. The full variable domain, completed using reference TRBV11-2 and TRBJ1-5, is EAGVAQSPRYKIIEKRQSVAFWCNPISGHATLYWYQQILGQGPKLLIQFQNNGVVDDSQLPKDRFSAERLKGVDSTLKIQPAKLEDSAVYLCASQDGSNQPQHFGDGTRLSIL.

V usage is TRBV28 and J usage is TRBJ2-1, with TRBD2 identical over 11 bases. Trimming removed 4 bases from V and 8 bases from J; junction bases left unmatched: 16. The CDR3 is 18 amino acids. Germline loops: CDR1 MDHEN, CDR2 SYDVKM. CDR3 amino acids: CASSYYRLAGTPADEQFF. The CDR3 region has the DNA TGTGCCAGCAGTTACTATAGACTAGCGGGGACACCCGCGGATGAGCAGTTCTTC.

A few counts support this clonotype. This sequence joins TRBV7-9 and TRBJ2-2; D remains unclear. This CDR3 has 12 residues. V gave up 6 bases and J gave up 6 bases, with 8 bases separating them. Looked up from germline, CDR1 is SEHNR and CDR2 is FQNEAQ (reference sequence). Written as DNA, the CDR3 is TGTGCCAGCAGGATGGGTCCCGGGGAGCTGTTTTTT. Residues: CASRMGPGELFF.

The chain uses TRBV12-3 or TRBV12-4 and TRBJ1-5; D is possibly TRBD1 (5 bases). Trimming shortened V by 5 bases and J by 6 bases, and 14 bases separated the two germline ends. The CDR3 covers 14 residues. The CDR3 is CASSPQTGGQPQHF. CDR3 sequence (DNA): TGTGCCAGCAGTCCTCAAACAGGTGGTCAGCCCCAGCATTTT.

Note on this clonotype: This sequence may be a read error, since a much larger clone differs from it by one base. The chain links TRBV4-2 to TRBJ2-1; 12 bases are shared with TRBD1. Per germline, CDR1 LGHNA and CDR2 YNFKEQ. This CDR3 comprises 16 residues. CDR3 loop: CASSQAGTGGYNERFF. In DNA, the CDR3 is TGTGCCAGCAGCCAAGCCGGGACAGGGGGCTACAATGAGCGGTTCTTC.

This chain joins TRBV6-1 and TRBJ2-5, with D possibly being TRBD2 (5 bases). CDR1 and CDR2 (germline): MNHNS, SASEGT. V lost 6 bases and J 4 bases, leaving 15 bases between the germline ends. This CDR3 contains 14 residues. The CDR3 reads CASSGDFSGETQYF. In DNA, the CDR3 is TGTGCCAGCAGCGGGGATTTTTCGGGAGAGACCCAGTACTTC.

V usage is TRBV7-9 and J usage is TRBJ2-1; 10 bases align to TRBD1. The CDR3 is 18 amino acids. Germline loops: CDR1 SEHNR, CDR2 FQNEAQ (reference sequence). With 5 bases clipped from V and 2 bases from J, the junction kept 12 bases outside the gene matches. CDR3 loop: CASSGEDRGLSTYNEQFF. The CDR3 DNA reads as TGTGCCAGCAGCGGAGAAGACAGGGGGCTTAGCACCTACAATGAGCAGTTCTTC.

This clonotype was counted a few times. The chain joins TRBV12-3 or TRBV12-4 to TRBJ2-3; 11 bases match TRBD2. Trimming cost V 6 bases and J 10 bases; bases outside gene matches: 12. This CDR3 is 15 amino acids long. The CDR3: CASSLSGGANYPQYF. DNA of the CDR3: TGTGCCAGCAGCCTTAGCGGGGGGGCGAATTATCCGCAGTATTTT.

This clonotype was seen repeatedly, ten times or more. CDR3 sequence reads: CASSLAGVAYEQYF. CDR3 DNA sequence: TGTGCCAGCAGTCTAGCGGGAGTCGCCTACGAGCAGTACTTC. The chain is built from TRBV28 and TRBJ2-7; 10 nucleotides line up with TRBD2. Germline values: CDR1 MDHEN, CDR2 SYDVKM. CDR3 length: 14 residues. V dropped 5 bases and J dropped 2; count of bases not matched to a gene: 3.